The clone carrying this T cell receptor (beta chain) was seen a handful of times. TCRdb re-called the RT-PCR reads through MiXCR, storing one row per CDR3 protein. This sample has about 960,000 distinct CDR3 sequences; 18% occur once, and the top ten carry 6%. This sample is part of a study of patients and donors after allogeneic stem cell transplantation. The CDR3 has 15 residues. Germline trimming cut 5 bases from V and 2 bases from J; bases unmatched to any gene: 5. The rearrangement uses TRBV12-3 or TRBV12-4 and TRBJ2-7, with 11 bases fitting TRBD2. The sequenced sample consisted of blood, either unsorted or a sorted T cell fraction (not recorded which). The sequence derives from a human donor who was either an allogeneic HSCT recipient or a stem cell or donor lymphocyte infusion donor (not recorded which). It is not recorded whose cells these are; they may come from a transplant donor. The CDR3 loop reads CASSTYSGGAYEQYF. The CDR3 DNA is TGTGCCAGCAGTACCTATAGCGGGGGGGCCTACGAGCAGTACTTC.